The sequence of this T cell receptor beta chain was determined in a study of cytomegalovirus exposure and HLA in healthy donors. Findings and limits, study-wide: TCR beta sequences numbering 15,000 to 20,000 were associated with HLA alleles at 0.05 false discovery rate in a later analysis. The classifier reportedly diagnosed cytomegalovirus status with high sensitivity and specificity. Sequence variants that were highly shared formed a cluster that was likely a sequencing artifact.

Turning to this clone: Its target is unknown.

J lost 3 bases, V lost 4 bases, and 9 bases had no gene match. The CDR3 loop spans 17 amino acids. The germline CDR1 and CDR2 sequences are SGHRS and YFSETQ. The PCR had 60 Vbeta and 13 Jbeta primers. Profiling relied on immunoSEQ multiplex PCR, and the TCRdb table lists in-frame clones only, not all of them. The sample records 170,000 or so clones, 77% being singletons. The sample consisted of PBMCs. The sequence was collected from a woman aged 30 to 39 in good health and CMV-seropositive. V is TRBV5-1 and J is TRBJ2-1; 11 nucleotides match TRBD2. The CDR3 nucleotides read TGCGCCAGCAGCCCCGAAGGTCTAGCGGGAGGCTACAATGAGCAGTTCTTC. The encoded protein is CASSPEGLAGGYNEQFF.